The rows below give T cell receptor beta chains drawn from one sample of a study of blood T cells in healthy people across ages. From the 5' RACE reads, TCRdb called clonotypes with MiXCR, one entry per CDR3 protein. This sample yields about 2 million distinct CDR3 sequences, of which 40% to 55% are seen a single time; over 2% belongs to the top ten. Sequenced: blood. These receptors were taken from a woman in her forties in good health. The CDR3 runs from the conserved cysteine through the conserved F or W. Fields, in order: D gene, clone size, J gene, V gene, CDR3 protein, CDR3 DNA. The D gene is left open where the match is weak. Some rows mark clone size as missing; the rest say once, few, many or name a class of expanded clone.

d_call: TRBD1; clone_size: .; j_call: TRBJ2-1; v_call: TRBV20-1; cdr3_aa: CSVRVGTGVPHEQFF; cdr3_nt: TGCAGTGTTAGAGTCGGGACAGGGGTCCCCCATGAGCAGTTCTTC
d_call: .; clone_size: .; j_call: TRBJ2-5; v_call: TRBV5-1; cdr3_aa: CASSPAVGTQETQYF; cdr3_nt: TGCGCCAGCAGCCCGGCGGTAGGGACCCAAGAGACCCAGTACTTC
d_call: .; clone_size: .; j_call: TRBJ2-1; v_call: TRBV9; cdr3_aa: CASSVGAASLFF; cdr3_nt: TGTGCCAGCAGCGTAGGGGCAGCTTCGCTGTTCTTC
d_call: TRBD1; clone_size: .; j_call: TRBJ1-4; v_call: TRBV6-2/TRBV6-3; cdr3_aa: CASSSFRTGGDLGEKLFF; cdr3_nt: TGTGCCAGCAGTTCGTTCCGGACAGGGGGGGACCTGGGTGAAAAACTGTTTTTT
d_call: .; clone_size: once; j_call: TRBJ2-1; v_call: TRBV12-3/TRBV12-4; cdr3_aa: CASSLLGAGRNEQFF; cdr3_nt: TGTGCCAGCAGTCTTCTCGGGGCAGGGCGGAATGAGCAGTTCTTC
d_call: .; clone_size: .; j_call: TRBJ2-1; v_call: TRBV20-1; cdr3_aa: CSPSDSSYNEQFF; cdr3_nt: TGCAGTCCTAGCGACAGCTCCTACAATGAGCAGTTCTTC
d_call: .; clone_size: few; j_call: TRBJ2-5; v_call: TRBV7-2; cdr3_aa: CASSLVADLETQYF; cdr3_nt: TGTGCCAGCAGCTTAGTCGCGGATTTGGAGACCCAGTACTTC
d_call: .; clone_size: .; j_call: TRBJ1-2; v_call: TRBV6-5; cdr3_aa: CASSATGNGYTF; cdr3_nt: TGTGCCAGCAGCGCCACAGGGAATGGCTACACCTTC
d_call: TRBD2; clone_size: .; j_call: TRBJ2-5; v_call: TRBV9; cdr3_aa: CASSVSLAGEQETQYF; cdr3_nt: TGTGCCAGCAGCGTAAGTCTAGCGGGGGAACAAGAGACCCAGTACTTC
d_call: TRBD1; clone_size: .; j_call: TRBJ2-4; v_call: TRBV6-1; cdr3_aa: CASSDFQGADIQYF; cdr3_nt: TGTGCCAGCAGTGATTTCCAGGGGGCAGACATTCAGTACTTC
d_call: .; clone_size: .; j_call: TRBJ2-5; v_call: TRBV28; cdr3_aa: CASSRIREPPTQETKYF; cdr3_nt: TGTGCCAGCAGCAGAATCCGGGAACCCCCCACCCAAGAGACCAAGTACTTC
d_call: TRBD1; clone_size: few; j_call: TRBJ2-1; v_call: TRBV7-2; cdr3_aa: CASSPHRDRVGNEQFF; cdr3_nt: TGTGCCAGCAGCCCCCACCGGGACAGGGTTGGGAATGAGCAGTTCTTC
d_call: .; clone_size: .; j_call: TRBJ1-2; v_call: TRBV7-4; cdr3_aa: CASSLWAGNGYTF; cdr3_nt: TGTGCCAGCAGCCTCTGGGCGGGAAATGGCTACACCTTC
d_call: .; clone_size: few; j_call: TRBJ1-4; v_call: TRBV4-2; cdr3_aa: CASSPAGNEKLFF; cdr3_nt: TGTGCCAGCAGCCCTGCGGGTAATGAAAAACTGTTTTTT
d_call: .; clone_size: few; j_call: TRBJ1-2; v_call: TRBV6-2/TRBV6-3; cdr3_aa: CASSREDYGYTF; cdr3_nt: TGTGCCAGCAGTCGCGAGGACTATGGCTACACCTTC
d_call: .; clone_size: .; j_call: TRBJ2-7; v_call: TRBV7-2; cdr3_aa: CASSLGGFEYEQYF; cdr3_nt: TGTGCCAGCAGCTTAGGGGGATTCGAATACGAGCAGTACTTC
d_call: .; clone_size: few; j_call: TRBJ2-2; v_call: TRBV4-2; cdr3_aa: CASSQDQGLSTGELFF; cdr3_nt: TGTGCCAGCAGCCAAGATCAAGGACTATCGACCGGGGAGCTGTTTTTT
d_call: .; clone_size: .; j_call: TRBJ1-2; v_call: TRBV28; cdr3_aa: CASNIGGLGYGYTF; cdr3_nt: TGTGCCAGCAATATCGGGGGGCTTGGGTATGGCTACACCTTC
d_call: .; clone_size: .; j_call: TRBJ1-1; v_call: TRBV5-1; cdr3_aa: CASSPDTNTEAFF; cdr3_nt: TGCGCCAGCAGCCCAGACACGAACACTGAAGCTTTCTTT
d_call: TRBD2; clone_size: .; j_call: TRBJ2-5; v_call: TRBV13; cdr3_aa: CASRNPSGGAQETQYF; cdr3_nt: TGTGCCAGCAGGAATCCTAGCGGGGGGGCCCAAGAGACCCAGTACTTC
d_call: TRBD2; clone_size: few; j_call: TRBJ2-5; v_call: TRBV28; cdr3_aa: CASTLGSGALFRETQYF; cdr3_nt: TGTGCCAGCACCCTCGGTAGCGGGGCGCTTTTTCGGGAGACCCAGTACTTC
d_call: TRBD1; clone_size: .; j_call: TRBJ2-5; v_call: TRBV7-2; cdr3_aa: CASSTTGGQTQYF; cdr3_nt: TGTGCCAGCAGCACGACAGGGGGGCAGACCCAGTACTTC
d_call: TRBD1; clone_size: .; j_call: TRBJ2-5; v_call: TRBV12-3/TRBV12-4; cdr3_aa: CASTLRGGNQETQYF; cdr3_nt: TGTGCCAGCACCCTGAGAGGGGGCAATCAAGAGACCCAGTACTTC
d_call: TRBD1; clone_size: .; j_call: TRBJ1-5; v_call: TRBV6-2/TRBV6-3; cdr3_aa: CASSTKQGESQPQHF; cdr3_nt: TGTGCCAGCAGTACAAAACAGGGGGAAAGTCAGCCCCAGCATTTT
d_call: TRBD1; clone_size: .; j_call: TRBJ1-6; v_call: TRBV2; cdr3_aa: CASSLKGARASPLHF; cdr3_nt: TGTGCCAGCAGCCTAAAGGGGGCCAGGGCTTCACCCCTCCACTTT
d_call: .; clone_size: .; j_call: TRBJ2-7; v_call: TRBV20-1; cdr3_aa: CSANTYSYEQYF; cdr3_nt: TGCAGTGCTAATACCTATTCCTACGAGCAGTACTTC
d_call: TRBD1; clone_size: .; j_call: TRBJ1-6; v_call: TRBV27; cdr3_aa: CASSTGDRSNSPLHF; cdr3_nt: TGTGCCAGCAGTACCGGGGACAGGTCTAATTCACCCCTCCACTTT
d_call: .; clone_size: few; j_call: TRBJ2-7; v_call: TRBV20-1; cdr3_aa: CSASRLGASAYEQYF; cdr3_nt: TGCAGTGCTAGTCGTTTGGGGGCAAGCGCCTACGAGCAGTACTTC
d_call: TRBD1; clone_size: .; j_call: TRBJ1-2; v_call: TRBV7-9; cdr3_aa: CASSFEGQGPRHGYTF; cdr3_nt: TGTGCCAGCAGCTTTGAGGGACAGGGACCACGTCATGGCTACACCTTC
d_call: TRBD1; clone_size: .; j_call: TRBJ2-1; v_call: TRBV7-9; cdr3_aa: CASSPGRTGSYNEQFF; cdr3_nt: TGTGCCAGCAGCCCGGGGAGGACAGGGAGCTACAATGAGCAGTTCTTC
d_call: .; clone_size: .; j_call: TRBJ2-5; v_call: TRBV15; cdr3_aa: CATSRWTSQETQYF; cdr3_nt: TGTGCCACCAGCAGATGGACGTCGCAAGAGACCCAGTACTTC
d_call: TRBD1; clone_size: few; j_call: TRBJ2-7; v_call: TRBV11-2; cdr3_aa: CASSLADRVPSEQYF; cdr3_nt: TGTGCCAGCAGCTTAGCCGACAGGGTTCCGTCCGAGCAGTACTTC
d_call: .; clone_size: few; j_call: TRBJ2-6; v_call: TRBV7-9; cdr3_aa: CASSLRPYGSGANVLTF; cdr3_nt: TGTGCCAGCAGCCTGAGGCCCTATGGCTCTGGGGCCAACGTCCTGACTTTC
d_call: .; clone_size: .; j_call: TRBJ2-3; v_call: TRBV7-2; cdr3_aa: CASSSTFGDTQYF; cdr3_nt: TGTGCCAGCAGCTCTACGTTCGGGGATACGCAGTATTTT
d_call: TRBD2; clone_size: .; j_call: TRBJ2-3; v_call: TRBV5-5; cdr3_aa: CASKPSGDTDTQYF; cdr3_nt: TGTGCCAGCAAACCTAGCGGGGACACAGATACGCAGTATTTT
d_call: TRBD1; clone_size: few; j_call: TRBJ2-3; v_call: TRBV7-9; cdr3_aa: CASSLGTGDTDTQYF; cdr3_nt: TGTGCCAGCAGCTTAGGGACAGGGGACACAGATACGCAGTATTTT
d_call: TRBD1; clone_size: .; j_call: TRBJ2-7; v_call: TRBV3-1; cdr3_aa: CASSRRDREKGEQYF; cdr3_nt: TGTGCCAGCAGCCGACGGGACAGGGAAAAGGGCGAGCAGTACTTC
d_call: .; clone_size: .; j_call: TRBJ1-2; v_call: TRBV14; cdr3_aa: CASSQDRYLGASYGYTF; cdr3_nt: TGTGCCAGCAGCCAAGACCGATACCTTGGGGCGTCCTATGGCTACACCTTC
d_call: .; clone_size: .; j_call: TRBJ2-1; v_call: TRBV13; cdr3_aa: CASSSSRGSIYNEQFF; cdr3_nt: TGTGCCAGCAGCTCCTCTCGTGGATCGATATACAATGAGCAGTTCTTC
d_call: TRBD2; clone_size: few; j_call: TRBJ2-1; v_call: TRBV7-2; cdr3_aa: CASSPLLAGGGTEQFF; cdr3_nt: TGTGCCAGCAGCCCTCTACTAGCGGGGGGTGGGACTGAGCAGTTCTTC
d_call: TRBD2; clone_size: few; j_call: TRBJ2-3; v_call: TRBV20-1; cdr3_aa: CSATGLAGDTQYF; cdr3_nt: TGCAGTGCTACCGGACTAGCGGGGGATACGCAGTATTTT
d_call: .; clone_size: .; j_call: TRBJ1-5; v_call: TRBV9; cdr3_aa: CASSVDVSNQPQHF; cdr3_nt: TGTGCCAGCAGCGTAGACGTTAGCAATCAGCCCCAGCATTTT
d_call: TRBD2; clone_size: few; j_call: TRBJ2-5; v_call: TRBV20-1; cdr3_aa: CSARDPSGGAGVWTQYF; cdr3_nt: TGCAGTGCTAGAGATCCCAGCGGGGGGGCCGGGGTTTGGACCCAGTACTTC
d_call: .; clone_size: once; j_call: TRBJ2-6; v_call: TRBV5-1; cdr3_aa: CASSFPTVNGANVLTF; cdr3_nt: TGCGCCAGCAGCTTTCCGACAGTAAATGGGGCCAACGTCCTGACTTTC
d_call: .; clone_size: once; j_call: TRBJ1-4; v_call: TRBV29-1; cdr3_aa: CSVEDVTMGGELFF; cdr3_nt: TGCAGCGTTGAAGATGTCACTATGGGAGGGGAACTGTTTTTT
d_call: .; clone_size: many; j_call: TRBJ2-1; v_call: TRBV3-1; cdr3_aa: CASSQRGGNEQFF; cdr3_nt: TGTGCCAGCAGCCAGAGGGGGGGGAATGAGCAGTTCTTC